A selection of T cell receptor beta chains follows, all from one sample in a study of beta chain features in type 1 diabetes. The table came from immunoSEQ multiplex PCR; TCRdb's copy has only in-frame clones and leaves some out. The sample yields some 230,000 clones, 7.5% to 10% seen once. Sample: naive CD4+ T cells from blood. The origin of the receptors is a young woman in good health. The CDR3 runs from the conserved cysteine through the conserved F or W. A D gene is named only where the DNA matches it firmly. Some rows have no size entry. The others give once, few or many, or a class for an expanded clone.

j_call,v_call,d_call,clone_size,cdr3_nt,cdr3_aa
TRBJ2-7,TRBV4-2,TRBD2,few,TGTGCCAGCAGCCAGCACCTAGCGGGGTCGGCCTACGAGCAGTACTTC,CASSQHLAGSAYEQYF
TRBJ2-7,TRBV11-2,NA,NA,TGTGCCAGCAGCACGCACAAGGGGGGGCGGACCTACGAGCAGTACTTC,CASSTHKGGRTYEQYF
TRBJ1-6,TRBV5-6,TRBD1,NA,TGTGCCAGCCGCCGCCAGGGGGATAATTCACCCCTCCACTTT,CASRRQGDNSPLHF
TRBJ2-1,TRBV9,NA,few,TGTGCCAGCAGCCCCAGGCAGGGCGCCTACAATGAGCAGTTCTTC,CASSPRQGAYNEQFF
TRBJ2-1,TRBV6-5,TRBD1,few,TGTGCCAGCAGTCCGGACAGGAACTCCTACAATGAGCAGTTCTTC,CASSPDRNSYNEQFF
TRBJ1-5,TRBV18,NA,NA,TGTGCCAGCTCACCAGGGAAGGGGAACAATCAGCCCCAGCATTTT,CASSPGKGNNQPQHF
TRBJ2-3,TRBV19,NA,NA,TGTGCCAGTAGTATGTTCCCTTTAACAGGGTTCACAGATACGCAGTATTTT,CASSMFPLTGFTDTQYF
TRBJ1-5,TRBV6-5,TRBD1,NA,TGTGCCAGCAGCCGGGACAGGCAAAAAAATCAGCCCCAGCATTTT,CASSRDRQKNQPQHF
TRBJ1-2,TRBV25-1,NA,NA,TGTGCCAGCAGTGAAGGGGACTCAGGAATCTATGGCTACACCTTC,CASSEGDSGIYGYTF
TRBJ2-2,TRBV5-1,TRBD1,NA,TGCGCCAGCAGCTTGATGGGGACAGGGGGGAACACCGGGGAGCTGTTTTTT,CASSLMGTGGNTGELFF
TRBJ1-5,TRBV5-1,NA,NA,TGCGCCAGCAGCTTGCGTCAGGATCAGCCCCAGCATTTT,CASSLRQDQPQHF
TRBJ2-1,TRBV6-5,NA,few,TGTGCCAGCAGTTTGCAGGGTTCCTACAATGAGCAGTTCTTC,CASSLQGSYNEQFF
TRBJ2-2,TRBV18,NA,NA,TGTGCCAGCTCACCGACCAGGGCGAACACCGGGGAGCTGTTTTTT,CASSPTRANTGELFF
TRBJ2-7,TRBV5-4,NA,NA,TGTGCCAGCAGCTTGGCAGGGCCGCAACGCGAGCAGTACTTC,CASSLAGPQREQYF
TRBJ1-1,TRBV21-1,NA,NA,TGTGCCAGCAGCAAATCTGGGAGAGATATGAACACTGAAGCTTTCTTT,CASSKSGRDMNTEAFF